The T cell receptor beta chain described here comes from a study of blood T cell repertoires in COVID-19. Here immunoSEQ multiplex PCR was the method, and the copy in TCRdb shows in-frame clones only, minus some. Among 85,000 to 120,000 clones listed, around four fifths were seen once. CDR3 length: 12 amino acids. Per germline, CDR1 SNHLY and CDR2 FYNNEI. Trimming shortened V by 6 bases and J by 5 bases, and 8 bases separated the two germline ends. Sequencing was done on a sample of peripheral blood. The sequence was collected from a man aged 35-49 years with active or convalescent COVID-19. V usage is TRBV2 and J usage is TRBJ1-5; perhaps TRBD1 as D (5 bases). CDR3 amino acids: CASRGEDQPQHF. The CDR3, as DNA: TGTGCCAGCAGAGGGGAGGATCAGCCCCAGCATTTT.